Listed below are T cell receptor beta chains from one sample, sequenced in a study of patients and donors after allogeneic stem cell transplantation. TCRdb fed the RT-PCR reads into MiXCR, producing one record per CDR3 protein. The top ten clones hold about 6% of a sample with about a million distinct CDR3 sequences, roughly 17% of them seen once. The sequenced sample consisted of blood, either unsorted or a sorted T cell fraction (not recorded which). Receptors were obtained from a human donor who was either an allogeneic HSCT recipient or a stem cell or donor lymphocyte infusion donor (not recorded which). It is not recorded whose cells these are; they may come from a transplant donor. Each CDR3 is given with its conserved first and last residue. D genes are given only for firm matches. Clone size appears in some rows only: once, few, many, or a class for an expanded clone.

NA	TRBV11-3	TRBJ2-1	TRBD2	17	CASSLVRTSGSSNEQFF	TGTGCCAGCAGCTTAGTCCGAACTAGCGGGAGCTCCAATGAGCAGTTCTTC
few	TRBV20-1	TRBJ1-5	NA	15	CSARDLRQGNQPQHF	TGCAGTGCTAGAGATCTTAGACAGGGCAATCAGCCCCAGCATTTT
few	TRBV4-1	TRBJ2-3	NA	17	CASSQDQPALFTDTQYF	TGCGCCAGCAGCCAAGATCAACCAGCGCTATTCACAGATACGCAGTATTTT
NA	TRBV4-3	TRBJ2-2	NA	17	CASSQVGTCANTGELFF	TGCGCCAGCAGCCAAGTTGGGACGTGCGCGAACACCGGGGAGCTGTTTTTT
few	TRBV5-6	TRBJ2-5	TRBD1	16	CASSPGDRGRKETQYF	TGTGCCAGCAGCCCGGGTGACAGGGGGCGCAAGGAGACCCAGTACTTC
NA	TRBV20-1	TRBJ1-1	TRBD1	16	CSARLGGQDWDTEAFF	TGCAGTGCTAGGTTGGGGGGACAGGATTGGGACACTGAAGCTTTCTTT
few	TRBV5-1	TRBJ1-1	NA	14	CASSLDGEKTEAFF	TGCGCCAGCAGCTTGGATGGGGAGAAGACTGAAGCTTTCTTT
NA	TRBV6-1	TRBJ2-3	TRBD1	17	CASSNLRTGASTDTQYF	TGTGCCAGCAGTAATTTAAGGACAGGGGCCAGCACAGATACGCAGTATTTT
many	TRBV7-8	TRBJ2-7	NA	11	CASSPRKEQYF	TGTGCCAGCAGCCCAAGGAAGGAGCAGTACTTC
NA	TRBV12-3/TRBV12-4	TRBJ2-2	NA	15	CASSFSRRGTGELFF	TGTGCCAGCAGTTTTTCCCGACGGGGGACCGGGGAGCTGTTTTTT
NA	TRBV6-2/TRBV6-3	TRBJ1-2	TRBD1	15	CASSPNRQGRNGYTF	TGTGCCAGCAGCCCAAACCGACAGGGAAGGAATGGCTACACCTTC
many	TRBV5-1	TRBJ2-1	NA	14	CASSWTTAVGEQFF	TGCGCCAGCAGCTGGACTACGGCCGTAGGTGAGCAGTTCTTC
NA	TRBV6-1	TRBJ1-4	NA	15	CASSENLGVVEKLFF	TGTGCCAGCAGTGAAAATTTGGGGGTTGTTGAAAAACTGTTTTTT
NA	TRBV5-6	TRBJ2-6	NA	16	CASSPGRISGANVLTF	TGTGCCAGCAGCCCAGGTCGGATCTCTGGGGCCAACGTCCTGACTTTC
few	TRBV20-1	TRBJ1-3	TRBD1	13	CSAWDRGLDTIYF	TGCAGTGCTTGGGACAGGGGGCTCGACACCATATATTTT
NA	TRBV6-2/TRBV6-3	TRBJ1-2	NA	13	CASSYKDSYGYTF	TGTGCCAGCAGTTATAAGGACAGCTATGGCTACACCTTC
NA	TRBV19	TRBJ2-6	NA	13	CASRHSGANVLTF	TGTGCCTCCCGGCATTCTGGGGCCAACGTCCTGACTTTC
few	TRBV20-1	TRBJ2-1	TRBD2	14	CSASGQGGRNEQFF	TGCAGTGCTAGTGGGCAGGGAGGGCGCAATGAGCAGTTCTTC
few	TRBV6-2/TRBV6-3	TRBJ2-7	NA	12	CASTTDTYEQYF	TGTGCCAGCACGACAGATACCTACGAGCAGTACTTC
many	TRBV12-3/TRBV12-4	TRBJ1-3	NA	11	CASSLGNTIYF	TGTGCCAGCAGTTTAGGAAACACCATATATTTT
few	TRBV12-3/TRBV12-4	TRBJ2-3	NA	15	CASSLQAALTDTQYF	TGTGCCAGCAGTTTACAGGCAGCCCTCACAGATACGCAGTATTTT
few	TRBV12-3/TRBV12-4	TRBJ2-5	TRBD2	17	CASSVLAGGPSKETQYF	TGTGCCAGCAGTGTCCTAGCGGGAGGGCCGAGTAAAGAGACCCAGTACTTC
few	TRBV4-2	TRBJ2-7	TRBD2	17	CASSQGGSGGIFYEQYF	TGTGCCAGCAGCCAAGGTGGTAGCGGGGGGATCTTCTACGAGCAGTACTTC
NA	TRBV7-2	TRBJ2-7	TRBD2	15	CASSLDGTSVYEQYF	TGTGCCAGCAGCCTAGACGGGACTAGCGTCTACGAGCAGTACTTC
many	TRBV9	TRBJ2-2	TRBD1	15	CASSNTGGAAGELFF	TGTGCCAGCAGCAATACAGGGGGCGCGGCCGGGGAGCTGTTTTTT
NA	TRBV20-1	TRBJ2-3	TRBD1	15	CSARMTGKLTDTQYF	TGCAGTGCTAGGATGACAGGGAAACTCACAGATACGCAGTATTTT
NA	TRBV30	TRBJ1-1	NA	15	CAWSVSGGPGAEAFF	TGTGCCTGGAGTGTATCCGGGGGGCCAGGGGCTGAAGCTTTCTTT
few	TRBV10-3	TRBJ2-7	NA	15	CAIRAPADGSYEQYF	TGTGCCATCAGGGCCCCGGCAGACGGCTCCTACGAGCAGTACTTC
few	TRBV7-6	TRBJ2-6	NA	18	CASSLVFAGSSGANVLTF	TGTGCCAGCAGCTTAGTATTCGCGGGAAGCTCTGGGGCCAACGTCCTGACTTTC
few	TRBV29-1	TRBJ2-7	TRBD2	13	CSVGNGRAGEQYF	TGCAGCGTTGGGAACGGGAGGGCCGGGGAGCAGTACTTC
NA	TRBV20-1	TRBJ2-1	TRBD2	13	CSALAGGHNEQFF	TGCAGTGCACTAGCGGGGGGGCACAACGAGCAGTTCTTC
NA	TRBV12-3/TRBV12-4	TRBJ1-5	TRBD1	15	CASSRQGAVNQPQHF	TGTGCCAGCAGTCGACAGGGGGCGGTCAATCAGCCCCAGCATTTT